This TCR beta chain was identified in a study of PD-1 blockade in classical Hodgkin lymphoma. V lost 2 bases, J lost 2 bases, and 11 bases lay in between. The germline gives CDR1 SGHAT, CDR2 FQNNGV. This CDR3 is built from 15 residues. Of note for this clone: Its antigen is currently unknown.

General study findings and limits: Newly diagnosed patients had baseline TCR diversity that was reportedly lower than that of healthy donors. Some patients began nivolumab under 1 year after ASCT. These patients were excluded from later analyses.

Documented time point: cycle 4 day 1 (C4D1), after around six weeks of nivolumab. Following autologous stem cell transplantation, relapse occurred in every patient, and exposure to brentuximab vedotin varied. Repertoires were generated with immunoSEQ multiplex PCR, while TCRdb's copy carries only in-frame clones and drops some. Of 15,000 to 20,000 clones in the sample, about 71% were seen once. Sequencing used peripheral blood mononuclear cells (PBMCs), obtained before the fourth cycle of nivolumab. The sequence was obtained from a human donor with classical Hodgkin lymphoma. This chain joins TRBV11-2 and TRBJ2-3; D is perhaps TRBD2 (6 bases). CDR3 loop: CASSLIRETTDTQYF. The CDR3, as DNA: TGTGCCAGCAGCTTAATTCGGGAGACCACAGATACGCAGTATTTT. Looking up the rest from reference TRBV11-2 and TRBJ2-3 gives the full variable domain: EAGVAQSPRYKIIEKRQSVAFWCNPISGHATLYWYQQILGQGPKLLIQFQNNGVVDDSQLPKDRFSAERLKGVDSTLKIQPAKLEDSAVYLCASSLIRETTDTQYFGPGTRLTVL.